This is a list of T cell receptor beta chains from one sample in a study of shared clonotypes between healthy human individuals. Here immunoSEQ multiplex PCR was the method, and the copy in TCRdb shows in-frame clones only, minus some. This sample has approximately 2.5 million clones, with approximately 94% found just once. Sequenced input: naive CD4+ T cells from PBMCs. The receptors shown here come from a man aged 18-30 years in good health. Some clones in this sample may be carry-over from other donors' samples. CDR3s include the opening cysteine and the closing phenylalanine or tryptophan. A D gene is named only where the DNA matches it firmly. Clone size is stated in some rows and not others, as once, few, many or a class when expanded.

d_gene,abundance,v_gene,j_gene,CDR3aa,CDR3nt
TRBD2,.,TRBV11-2,TRBJ2-7,CASSYTSGGAAEQYF,TGTGCCAGCAGCTATACTAGCGGGGGGGCCGCCGAGCAGTACTTC
.,.,TRBV7-6,TRBJ2-7,CASSLEDGPYEQYF,TGTGCCAGCAGCTTAGAGGACGGTCCCTACGAGCAGTACTTC
TRBD1,.,TRBV5-4,TRBJ2-7,CASSSRTGGDYEQYF,TGTGCCAGCAGTTCGAGGACAGGGGGGGACTACGAGCAGTACTTC
TRBD1,.,TRBV19,TRBJ2-2,CASSITGDRRELFF,TGTGCCAGTAGTATCACAGGGGATCGCAGGGAGCTGTTTTTT
TRBD1,.,TRBV10-3,TRBJ1-5,CASGTGHNQPQHF,TGTGCCTCGGGGACAGGCCACAATCAGCCCCAGCATTTT
.,.,TRBV5-1,TRBJ2-7,CASSVGQSYEQYF,TGCGCCAGCAGCGTCGGACAGTCCTACGAGCAGTACTTC
TRBD1,few,TRBV29-1,TRBJ2-7,CSAGTGESYEQYF,TGCAGCGCTGGGACAGGAGAATCCTACGAGCAGTACTTC
TRBD1,few,TRBV28,TRBJ1-1,CASSYRGGNTEAFF,TGTGCCAGCAGTTACAGGGGAGGGAACACTGAAGCTTTCTTT
.,.,TRBV7-2,TRBJ2-2,CASSLIAPGYTGELFF,TGTGCCAGCAGCTTAATCGCCCCGGGGTACACCGGGGAGCTGTTTTTT
TRBD2,once,TRBV10-3,TRBJ2-5,CAISEGIIAGKETQYF,TGTGCCATCAGTGAGGGGATTATAGCGGGAAAAGAGACCCAGTACTTC
TRBD2,once,TRBV7-2,TRBJ2-7,CASSLRQREGSYEQYF,TGTGCCAGCAGCTTACGGCAGCGGGAGGGGTCCTACGAGCAGTACTTC
TRBD1,.,TRBV27,TRBJ2-7,CASRAPGTGNFLRQYF,TGTGCCAGCAGAGCCCCAGGGACAGGGAATTTTCTTAGGCAGTACTTC
TRBD1,.,TRBV9,TRBJ1-1,CASSATGQGSTEAFF,TGTGCCAGCAGCGCCACGGGACAGGGGAGCACTGAAGCTTTCTTT
TRBD1,.,TRBV19,TRBJ2-1,CASSISTGADGQFF,TGTGCCAGTAGTATAAGTACAGGGGCTGATGGGCAGTTCTTC
TRBD2,.,TRBV9,TRBJ2-3,CASTVGLAGGSLGTDTQYF,TGTGCCAGCACCGTAGGACTAGCGGGAGGTTCTTTGGGTACAGATACGCAGTATTTT
TRBD2,.,TRBV28,TRBJ2-7,CASSLSYGTSGLSSYEQYF,TGTGCCAGCAGTTTAAGCTACGGGACTAGCGGTTTGAGCTCCTACGAGCAGTACTTC
TRBD2,.,TRBV10-3,TRBJ2-1,CAISDPGTSAYNEQFF,TGTGCCATCAGTGACCCCGGGACTAGCGCTTACAATGAGCAGTTCTTC
TRBD1,once,TRBV14,TRBJ2-4,CASSRDSNKYF,TGTGCCAGCAGCCGGGACAGTAATAAGTACTTC
TRBD1,few,TRBV7-9,TRBJ2-5,CASSLGRGETQYF,TGTGCCAGCAGCTTAGGCAGGGGGGAGACCCAGTACTTC
.,.,TRBV2,TRBJ1-1,CASSAGENTEAFF,TGTGCCAGCAGTGCGGGGGAGAACACTGAAGCTTTCTTT
.,.,TRBV5-1,TRBJ2-6,CASAFSGANVLTF,TGCGCCAGCGCATTCTCTGGGGCCAACGTCCTGACTTTC
TRBD1,.,TRBV19,TRBJ1-1,CASTIIGTGNTEAFF,TGTGCCAGTACCATCATAGGGACAGGGAACACTGAAGCTTTCTTT
TRBD2,.,TRBV25-1,TRBJ2-5,CASSDVRREVETQYF,TGTGCCAGCAGTGACGTTCGGCGGGAGGTAGAGACCCAGTACTTC
TRBD1,.,TRBV5-1,TRBJ2-1,CASSFRQGAQSSYNEQFF,TGCGCCAGCAGCTTCCGACAGGGGGCCCAAAGCTCCTACAATGAGCAGTTCTTC
.,.,TRBV6-1,TRBJ2-3,CASRGEGTDTQYF,TGTGCCAGCAGGGGCGAGGGCACAGATACGCAGTATTTT
.,once,TRBV28,TRBJ1-2,CASSSQDGSYGYTF,TGTGCCAGCAGCTCGCAAGACGGAAGCTATGGCTACACCTTC
.,.,TRBV19,TRBJ1-1,CASSRRGTNTEAFF,TGTGCCAGTAGTCGACGGGGGACGAACACTGAAGCTTTCTTT
TRBD1,once,TRBV28,TRBJ1-4,CASSLSPGGRGRSNEKLFF,TGTGCCAGCAGTTTATCCCCGGGCGGGAGGGGGCGGAGTAATGAAAAACTGTTTTTT
TRBD1,.,TRBV29-1,TRBJ1-1,CSVSRDRVTEAFF,TGCAGCGTCTCCCGGGACAGAGTCACTGAAGCTTTCTTT